This T cell receptor (beta chain) was sequenced in a study of blood T cell repertoires in COVID-19. Sequencing used immunoSEQ multiplex PCR; TCRdb keeps in-frame clones, though not all of them. The sample shows about 210,000 clones, over 75% of them seen only once. The sample taken for sequencing was peripheral blood. The sequence came from a woman in her seventies with COVID-19, enrolled during active disease.

CDR3 DNA: TGTGCCAGCAGCTTAGTCTTGCGGGGGGGCACCGGGGAGCTGTTTTTT. Protein product: CASSLVLRGGTGELFF. The chain recombines TRBV7-2 with TRBJ2-2; 9 bases fit TRBD2. Trimming took 1 base from V and 4 from J; bases not matched to a gene: 4. This CDR3 contains 16 residues. The V gene's germline CDR1 is SGHTA and CDR2 FQGNSA.